The 10 T cell receptor beta chains below all came from one sample that was sequenced in a study of blood T cell repertoires in COVID-19. Some clones are missing from TCRdb's copy, which holds only in-frame ones; the method was immunoSEQ multiplex PCR. The data hold a few hundred thousand clones, with under 90% observed a single time. Sequencing was performed on peripheral blood. These receptors were taken from a woman aged 18-29 years with acute or convalescent COVID-19.

This clone was recorded only once. The chain joins TRBV29-1 to TRBJ2-5, with 9 bases fitting TRBD2. Germline-derived CDR1 and CDR2 are SQVTM and ANQGSEA. There are 15 residues in the CDR3. J was trimmed by 5 bases and V by 3 bases; bases with no gene match: 10. The CDR3 spells CSVDRRTSGYETQYF. The CDR3 region has the DNA TGCAGCGTTGATCGACGTACTAGCGGGTATGAGACCCAGTACTTC.

The CDR3 DNA sequence: TGTGCCAGTAGTAACAGGGAGTTCTATGGCTACACCTTC. Translation: CASSNREFYGYTF. The chain has TRBV19 and TRBJ1-2, with a possible D match to TRBD1 (6 bases). The length of the CDR3 is 13 residues. Trimming stripped 4 bases from V and 4 bases from J, with 10 bases between. Germline V lookup: CDR1 LNHDA, CDR2 SQIVND (reference sequence).

The J gene is TRBJ2-7, the V gene TRBV27, with 8 nucleotides matching TRBD1. The CDR3 has 15 residues. Germline V gene lookup returns CDR1 MNHEY and CDR2 SMNVEV (reference sequence). With V trimmed by 3 bases and J by 2 bases, 6 bases remained unmatched. This chain's CDR3 is CASSFWTGPTYEQYF. The DNA for the CDR3 is TGTGCCAGCAGTTTTTGGACAGGGCCGACCTACGAGCAGTACTTC.

V and J are TRBV5-4 and TRBJ1-2; weak D call: TRBD1 (6 bases). Germline-derived CDR1 and CDR2 are SGHNT and YYREEE (reference sequence). Trimming shortened V by 3 bases and J by 8 bases, and 17 bases separated the two germline ends. This CDR3 spans 14 amino acids. DNA for the CDR3: TGTGCCAGCAGCTGGCAAACAGGGTTTGGCGGCTACACCTTC. This gives the protein CASSWQTGFGGYTF.

A few counts support this clone. The V and J genes are TRBV4-3 and TRBJ2-6; no reliable D call. Germline CDR1 is LGHNA and CDR2 is YSLEER. This CDR3 contains 16 residues. V lost 0 bases, J lost 0 bases, and 6 bases lay in between. In nucleotides, the CDR3 is TGCGCCAGCAGCCAAGATCTCGGCTCTGGGGCCAACGTCCTGACTTTC. Its translation is CASSQDLGSGANVLTF.

This chain uses TRBV27 with TRBJ1-4; TRBD1 matches at 10 bases. With V trimmed by 5 bases and J by 11 bases, 5 bases remained unmatched. The CDR3 runs to 13 residues. Germline CDR1 and CDR2: MNHEY and SMNVEV (reference sequence). In DNA form, the CDR3 reads TGTGCCAGCAGTCTGTTGGGACAGGGGAAACTGTTTTTT. It translates to CASSLLGQGKLFF. The full variable domain, completed using reference TRBV27 and TRBJ1-4, is EAQVTQNPRYLITVTGKKLTVTCSQNMNHEYMSWYRQDPGLGLRQIYYSMNVEVTDKGDVPEGYKVSRKEKRNFPLILESPSPNQTSLYFCASSLLGQGKLFFGSGTQLSVL.

V usage is TRBV7-6 and J usage is TRBJ1-1; the match to TRBD1 covers 8 bases. V was clipped by 0 bases and J by 6 bases; unmatched bases: 9. The length of the CDR3 is 16 residues. CDR1 and CDR2 (germline): SGHVS, FNYEAQ. CDR3 region: CASSLALTGGKAEAFF. CDR3 bases: TGTGCCAGCAGCTTAGCCCTCACAGGGGGGAAGGCTGAAGCTTTCTTT. The variable domain in full, completed from reference TRBV7-6 and TRBJ1-1, reads GAGVSQSPRYKVTKRGQDVALRCDPISGHVSLYWYRQALGQGPEFLTYFNYEAQQDKSGLPNDRFSAERPEGSISTLTIQRTEQRDSAMYRCASSLALTGGKAEAFFGQGTRLTVV.

The rearrangement joins TRBV10-3 to TRBJ2-7; 8 positions match TRBD1. Trimming took 4 bases from V and 2 from J; bases not matched to a gene: 4. Per germline, CDR1 ENHRY and CDR2 SYGVKD. The length of the CDR3 is 14 residues. The CDR3 bases are TGTGCCATCAGTGGGAAACAGGGGGCCTACGAGCAGTACTTC. Translated, it gives CAISGKQGAYEQYF.

This chain connects TRBV13 to TRBJ2-2, with D possibly TRBD2 on 5 matching bases. Trimming took 4 bases from V and 5 from J, leaving 20 bases between them. The CDR3 is 17 amino acids. CDR1 is PRHDT, CDR2 FYEKMQ, per germline (reference sequence). CDR3 sequence reads: CASSSRTDAGVTGELFF. In DNA form, the CDR3 reads TGTGCCAGCAGCTCCCGGACGGACGCGGGTGTGACCGGGGAGCTGTTTTTT.

The CDR3 reads CASSSQPGNNEKLFF. The CDR3 DNA reads TGTGCCAGTAGTAGCCAACCAGGGAATAATGAAAAACTGTTTTTT. This chain uses TRBV19 with TRBJ1-4; maybe TRBD1 (5 bases). Germline V gene data show CDR1 as LNHDA and CDR2 as SQIVND (reference sequence). The CDR3 runs to 15 residues. V shed 4 bases and J shed 4 bases, with 13 bases lying between them.